This T cell receptor (beta chain) was recovered during a study of shared clonotypes between healthy human individuals. Study at large: Contributing individuals were a couple of females and three males aged 18 to 49.

V lost 3 bases to trimming and J lost 3 bases; unmatched junction nucleotides: 12. Per germline, CDR1 SGHTA and CDR2 FQGTGA. This CDR3 spans 18 amino acids. The data were produced by immunoSEQ multiplex PCR, yet TCRdb's version contains in-frame clones alone and is incomplete. The sample yields about 2.3 million clones, approximately 95% seen once. Sequenced input: naive CD4+ T cells from PBMCs. The subset: CD45RA+ positively selected. The chain links TRBV7-3 to TRBJ2-2; 8 bases line up with TRBD1. The clonotype comes from a man between 18 and 35 years old in good health. Some clones in this sample may be carry-over from other donors' samples. This CDR3 reads CASSLQGALPRDTGELFF. CDR3 sequence (DNA): TGTGCCAGCAGCTTGCAGGGGGCTCTCCCGAGAGACACCGGGGAGCTGTTTTTT.